Listed below are T cell receptor beta chains from one sample, sequenced in a study of monozygotic twins with inflammatory bowel disease. From the 5' RACE reads, TCRdb lists one entry per CDR3 protein and no DNA. The sample spans about 380,000 distinct CDR3 sequences; the ten largest clones claim roughly 2.6%. The sample was blood. The receptors were sampled from a human donor with ulcerative colitis or Crohn's disease, or a healthy co-twin of an affected twin (not recorded which). The CDR3 runs from the conserved cysteine through the conserved F or W. Each record gives: J gene, V gene, CDR3 protein.

>TRBJ2-1|TRBV10-2
CASRSAGQQNEQFF
>TRBJ1-2|TRBV28
CASSSPAERQFYGYTF
>TRBJ1-1|TRBV3-1
CASSQGRNTEAFF
>TRBJ1-6|TRBV5-1
CASSLAGTGGSPLHF
>TRBJ2-1|TRBV3-1
CASSRYRDRVGNEQFF
>TRBJ2-3|TRBV7-8
CASSIAPGTSHLTDTQYF
>TRBJ2-7|TRBV4-1
CASSQEAGQGREQYF
>TRBJ1-1|TRBV6-5
CASSYGYQTGGLNTEAFF
>TRBJ2-3|TRBV10-3
CAISESRGGSTDTQYF
>TRBJ2-5|TRBV6-1
CASSRRRGYQETQYF
>TRBJ1-1|TRBV2
CASSGGAEAFF
>TRBJ1-5|TRBV20-1
CSAPYSNQPQHF
>TRBJ1-5|TRBV5-1
CASSPKGGDGQPQHF
>TRBJ2-1|TRBV11-3
CASSLGAGSYNEQFF
>TRBJ1-2|TRBV27
CASSLTGAAMGGYTF
>TRBJ1-2|TRBV4-2
CASSPEGGIRYDYTF
>TRBJ1-1|TRBV12-3/TRBV12-4
CASSPGGYTEAFF
>TRBJ2-3|TRBV20-1
CSARDGLSTDTQYF
>TRBJ2-5|TRBV12-3/TRBV12-4
CASSRGKGGLETQYF
>TRBJ2-7|TRBV4-3
CAGSQEGARTYEQYF
>TRBJ2-2|TRBV29-1
CSVEQGSNTGELFF
>TRBJ1-1|TRBV6-1
CASAISYTEAFF
>TRBJ1-2|TRBV5-4
CASSLDRANYGYTF
>TRBJ2-5|TRBV9
CASSVVDRGQETQYF
>TRBJ2-7|TRBV6-5
CASSYPRGTKPYEQYF
>TRBJ1-5|TRBV29-1
CSAHTGVNQPQHF
>TRBJ1-1|TRBV7-8
CASSSRDRGLGIAFF
>TRBJ2-2|TRBV5-5
CASTTDGNTGELFF
>TRBJ1-5|TRBV5-1
CASSLGPTGDQPQHF
>TRBJ2-1|TRBV24-1
CATSVDRGTGRDNEQFF
>TRBJ2-7|TRBV29-1
CSVRTAYEQYF
>TRBJ2-5|TRBV4-2
CASSQDPQYQETQYF
>TRBJ2-3|TRBV5-1
CASSLVLAGLPSTDTQYF
>TRBJ1-2|TRBV27
CASSFRSQGAGGYTF
>TRBJ2-7|TRBV28
CASRLSGYEQYF
>TRBJ2-2|TRBV5-1
CASSFRRGHTNTGELFF
>TRBJ1-2|TRBV4-3
CASSQDSKGGYTF
>TRBJ2-3|TRBV20-1
CSARDDKHGDTQYF